In this sample, the clone carrying this TCR beta chain turned up many times. What it binds is unknown. The sample is drawn from a study of Graves' ophthalmopathy and Graves' hyperthyroidism. General study findings and limits: Using a 13-signature model, the authors split ophthalmopathy from stable hyperthyroidism, with about 90% sensitivity and 75% to 82% specificity.

Transcripts of RNA were the source for amplifying TCR beta CDR3 regions. First-round RT-PCR used HTBI primers; second-round multiplex PCR followed. TCRdb ran MiXCR on the multiplex PCR reads and lists one entry per CDR3 protein. The sample holds about 210,000 distinct CDR3 sequences, about 32% seen once. In donors with ophthalmopathy, activity was moderate-to-severe, with CAS ≥3, NOSPECS ≥4 and duration under 3 months. Clinicians diagnosed using symptoms, serum thyroxine, TRAb, thyroid ultrasound and orbital computed tomography. The origin of this receptor is a man aged 50 to 59 with Graves' ophthalmopathy. The specimen was peripheral blood.

The CDR3: CASRLTGVYTEAFF. For the CDR3, the DNA is TGTGCCAGCAGATTGACAGGGGTCTACACTGAAGCTTTCTTT. This sequence joins TRBV6-2 or TRBV6-3 and TRBJ1-1; 8 nucleotides line up with TRBD1. Germline CDR1 and CDR2: MNHEY and SVGEGT. The trim removed 6 bases at V and 3 bases at J, leaving 6 bases unmatched. The CDR3 loop spans 14 amino acids.